These 16 T cell receptor beta chains originate from one sample sequenced in a study of T cell changes during pregnancy in multiple sclerosis. The table came from immunoSEQ multiplex PCR; TCRdb's copy has only in-frame clones and leaves some out. The sample shows under 70,000 clones, around 93% of them seen only once. The sequencing used CD4+ T cells from peripheral blood mononuclear cells, collected in the first trimester of pregnancy. These receptors came from a female donor with multiple sclerosis, enrolled in a pregnancy study.

The CDR3 DNA sequence: TGTGCCAGCAGCGATTTCCGACAGGGCGGCACTGAAGCTTTCTTT. This translates into CASSDFRQGGTEAFF. V usage is TRBV9 and J usage is TRBJ1-1; TRBD1 agrees at 7 bases. Germline lookup yields CDR1 SGDLS and CDR2 YYNGEE. The trim removed 3 bases at V and 4 bases at J, leaving 9 bases unmatched. The CDR3 consists of 15 residues.

The gene calls are TRBV5-4 and TRBJ2-2; D possibly corresponds to TRBD2 (5 bases). V lost 4 bases, J lost 7 bases, and 8 bases lay in between. The CDR3 length is 12 residues. The germline gives CDR1 SGHNT, CDR2 YYREEE (reference sequence). The CDR3 nucleotides are TGTGCCAGCAGCCCCGGGAACGGGGAGCTGTTTTTT. It encodes CASSPGNGELFF.

V usage is TRBV5-5 and J usage is TRBJ2-1; 10 bases line up with TRBD2. The CDR3 extends over 15 amino acids. V lost 7 bases and J lost 6; bases outside the gene matches: 10. In germline, CDR1 is SGHKS, CDR2 YYEKEE (reference sequence). CDR3 protein: CASFSPGTSANEQFF. The CDR3 DNA is TGTGCCAGCTTCTCCCCCGGGACTAGCGCCAATGAGCAGTTCTTC. Full variable domain (rest looked up from reference TRBV5-5 and TRBJ2-1): DAGVTQSPTHLIKTRGQQVTLRCSPISGHKSVSWYQQVLGQGPQFIFQYYEKEERGRGNFPDRFSARQFPNYSSELNVNALLLGDSALYLCASFSPGTSANEQFFGPGTRLTVL.

The CDR3 nucleotides are TGTGCCAGCTCACCAGGGACAGGGGTACCCGAGCAGTACTTC. This codes for CASSPGTGVPEQYF. V gene TRBV18 combines with J gene TRBJ2-7; 10 positions match TRBD1. The CDR3 covers 14 residues. Trimming removed 2 bases from V and 6 bases from J; junction bases left unmatched: 4. The germline V gene has CDR1 KGHSH and CDR2 LQKENI.

The chain links TRBV14 to TRBJ2-5; 8 bases match TRBD2. CDR1 is SGHDN and CDR2 is FVKESK in the germline V gene. Germline trimming cut 4 bases from V and 4 bases from J; bases unmatched to any gene: 8. This CDR3 has 15 residues. The CDR3 region is CASSPGLVSPETQYF. The CDR3 bases are TGTGCCAGCAGCCCGGGACTAGTCTCCCCAGAGACCCAGTACTTC.

The CDR3 DNA is TGTGCCAGCAGCGCGAGTAGCAACGCAGAGACCCAGTACTTC. This sequence encodes CASSASSNAETQYF. The chain links TRBV7-8 to TRBJ2-5; D is undetermined. V dropped 5 bases and J dropped 4 bases, with 14 bases sitting between them. The CDR3 sequence is 14 residues long. Germline V gives CDR1 SGHVS, CDR2 FQNEAQ.

V usage is TRBV2 and J usage is TRBJ1-5; a weak D match, TRBD1 (6 bases). This CDR3 has 17 amino acids. CDR1 and CDR2 (germline): SNHLY, FYNNEI. Trimming shortened V by 4 bases and J by 9 bases, and 25 bases separated the two germline ends. The chain's CDR3 is CASSGGGRRPGEWPQHF. CDR3 nucleotide sequence: TGTGCCAGCAGTGGGGGGGGCCGCCGCCCGGGGGAATGGCCCCAGCATTTT.

In this sample, this clone turned up a few times. The chain is built from TRBV5-4 and TRBJ2-6, with D unclear. V shed 4 bases and J shed 0 bases, with 8 bases lying between them. Germline V gives CDR1 SGHNT, CDR2 YYREEE (reference sequence). CDR3 length: 15 amino acids. CDR3 sequence: CASSEQNSGANVLTF. In DNA, the CDR3 is TGTGCCAGCAGCGAACAAAACTCTGGGGCCAACGTCCTGACTTTC.

The V call is TRBV6-5, the J call TRBJ1-1, with no clear D. Germline V gene lookup returns CDR1 MNHEY and CDR2 SVGAGI. V was pared by 6 bases and J by 1 base, with 9 bases between. CDR3 length: 13 residues. DNA of the CDR3: TGTGCCAGCAGCCTGACAAAGAACACTGAAGCTTTCTTT. It encodes CASSLTKNTEAFF.

The V gene is TRBV4-3, the J gene TRBJ2-3; 12 positions match TRBD1. Trimming removed 3 bases from V and 5 bases from J; junction bases left unmatched: 15. Per germline, CDR1 LGHNA and CDR2 YSLEER. This CDR3 region has 19 residues. CDR3 residues: CASSQGDRGRISTKDTQYF. In DNA form, the CDR3 reads TGCGCCAGCAGCCAGGGGGACAGGGGGCGCATCAGCACAAAAGATACGCAGTATTTT.

V and J are TRBV9 and TRBJ2-7; D is possibly TRBD2 (7 bases). V was shortened by 3 bases and J by 0 bases, with 10 bases between the two germline ends. The germline gives CDR1 SGDLS, CDR2 YYNGEE. The CDR3 has 14 amino acids. In DNA form, the CDR3 reads TGTGCCAGCAGCGCTAGGGGGGGCTCCTACGAGCAGTACTTC. Protein: CASSARGGSYEQYF. Filled out from reference TRBV9 and TRBJ2-7, the complete variable domain reads DSGVTQTPKHLITATGQRVTLRCSPRSGDLSVYWYQQSLDQGLQFLIQYYNGEERAKGNILERFSAQQFPDLHSELNLSSLELGDSALYFCASSARGGSYEQYFGPGTRLTVT.

The chain uses TRBV4-1 and TRBJ1-2; D is possibly TRBD1 (6 bases). Germline CDR1 and CDR2: MGHRA and YSYEKL. This CDR3 contains 13 residues. V gave up 0 bases and J gave up 7 bases, with 9 bases separating them. CDR3 in DNA: TGCGCCAGCAGCCAAGATTCAGGGGCTGGCTACACCTTC. Translated, it gives CASSQDSGAGYTF.

This chain links TRBV6-1 with TRBJ2-1, with TRBD1 matching 9 bases. The germline gives CDR1 MNHNS, CDR2 SASEGT. CDR3 length: 14 amino acids. The junction had 3 bases not matched to a gene; V was cut back by 7 bases and J by 2 bases. The CDR3 reads CASTRQGAYNEQFF. The CDR3 DNA follows: TGTGCCAGCACACGACAGGGGGCCTACAATGAGCAGTTCTTC.

This rearrangement joins TRBV5-1 to TRBJ2-1, with 10 bases aligning to TRBD2. The CDR3 covers 16 residues. Germline-derived CDR1 and CDR2 are SGHRS and YFSETQ. Trimming took 4 bases from V and 2 from J; bases not matched to a gene: 6. This chain's CDR3 is CASSPRTSGTYNEQFF. CDR3 sequence (DNA): TGCGCCAGCAGCCCCCGGACTAGCGGTACCTACAATGAGCAGTTCTTC.

This sequence joins TRBV5-1 and TRBJ1-5; D gene uncertain. The CDR3 sequence is 16 residues long. With 0 bases removed from V and 7 bases from J, the gap between germline ends came to 17 bases. Germline values: CDR1 SGHRS, CDR2 YFSETQ. The CDR3 loop is CASSLDSVKAGQPQHF. The CDR3 region has the DNA TGCGCCAGCAGCTTGGATTCCGTTAAAGCGGGCCAGCCCCAGCATTTT.

CDR3 sequence (DNA): TGTGCCAGCAGTTTGATACGGGGGTCCGAGAGGTACACTGAAGCTTTCTTT. Translated, it gives CASSLIRGSERYTEAFF. V usage is TRBV28 and J usage is TRBJ1-1; D is perhaps TRBD1 (5 bases). The CDR3 is 17 amino acids. Trimming took off 3 bases at V and 3 bases at J, with 20 bases between the two ends. The germline CDR1 and CDR2 sequences are MDHEN and SYDVKM.